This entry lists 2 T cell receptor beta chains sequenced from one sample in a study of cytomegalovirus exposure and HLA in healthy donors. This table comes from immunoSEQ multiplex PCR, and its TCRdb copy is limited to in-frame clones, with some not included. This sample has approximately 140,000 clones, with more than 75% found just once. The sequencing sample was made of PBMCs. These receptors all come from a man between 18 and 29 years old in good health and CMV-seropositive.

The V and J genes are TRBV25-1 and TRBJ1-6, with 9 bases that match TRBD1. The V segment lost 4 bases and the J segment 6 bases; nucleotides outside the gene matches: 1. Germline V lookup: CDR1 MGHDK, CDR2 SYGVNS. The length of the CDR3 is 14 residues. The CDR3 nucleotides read TGTGCCAGCAGTGGGACAGGGGTTAATTCACCCCTCCACTTT. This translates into CASSGTGVNSPLHF.

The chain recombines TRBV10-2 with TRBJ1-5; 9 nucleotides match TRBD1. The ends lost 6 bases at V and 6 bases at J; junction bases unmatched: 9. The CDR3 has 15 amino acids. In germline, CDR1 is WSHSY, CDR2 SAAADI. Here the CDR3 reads CASRLGTGSLQPQHF. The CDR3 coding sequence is TGCGCCAGCAGGTTAGGGACAGGGAGTCTTCAGCCCCAGCATTTT.